This is a list of T cell receptor beta chains from one sample in a study of T cell responses to AZD1222 COVID-19 vaccine. Method: immunoSEQ multiplex PCR; TCRdb's copy keeps in-frame clones and lacks some. The sample carries 90,000 to 120,000 clones, about nine tenths recorded once. This specimen was peripheral blood, taken on day 0 of AZD1222 vaccination. These receptor sequences come from an adult in good health. Each CDR3 is given with its conserved first and last residue. The D gene is left open where the match is weak. For some rows the clone size is stated as once, few or many, or as a class when expanded; others skip it.

>NA|13|TRBJ1-1|NA|TRBV9
TGTGCCAGCAGCGTAGGTCCGGGGACTGAAGCTTTCTTT
CASSVGPGTEAFF
>medium-sized|12|TRBJ1-1|TRBD1|TRBV30
TGTGCCTGGGGACAGGGATTTGCTGAAGCTTTCTTT
CAWGQGFAEAFF
>NA|13|TRBJ1-2|NA|TRBV14
TGTGCCAGCAGCCAAGAGGGAACGGGTGGCTACACCTTC
CASSQEGTGGYTF
>few|12|TRBJ2-7|NA|TRBV5-4
TGTGCCAGCAGCTTGGAGGGATACGAGCAGTACTTC
CASSLEGYEQYF
>NA|18|TRBJ1-1|NA|TRBV5-5
TGTGCCAGCAGCCTACTGGATAGCTGGATACTCATGAACACTGAAGCTTTCTTT
CASSLLDSWILMNTEAFF
>once|14|TRBJ2-2|NA|TRBV18
TGTGCCAGCTCACCAGCCGCGAACACCGGGGAGCTGTTTTTT
CASSPAANTGELFF
>NA|14|TRBJ2-7|NA|TRBV10-3
TGTGCCATCAGTGAGGAGCAGGAGTCCTACGAGCAGTACTTC
CAISEEQESYEQYF
>NA|14|TRBJ1-3|NA|TRBV18
TGTGCCAGCTCACCAGCCAGCTCTGGAAACACCATATATTTT
CASSPASSGNTIYF
>NA|16|TRBJ1-1|TRBD1|TRBV7-9
TGTGCCAGCAGCTCCCCACAGGGGTCAACGAACACTGAAGCTTTCTTT
CASSSPQGSTNTEAFF
>few|18|TRBJ2-1|NA|TRBV4-1
TGCGCCAGCAGCCAAGATGAGTTCGGAGCCGCAGCTAGGAATGAGCAGTTCTTC
CASSQDEFGAAARNEQFF
>few|14|TRBJ2-3|TRBD1|TRBV30
TGTGCCTGGAGTGTTGGGACAGACACAGATACGCAGTATTTT
CAWSVGTDTDTQYF
>NA|16|TRBJ2-6|NA|TRBV3-1/TRBV3-2
TGTGCCAGCAGCCGCCTCCAAACCGCTGGGGCCAACGTCCTGACTTTC
CASSRLQTAGANVLTF
>NA|16|TRBJ2-1|NA|TRBV7-6
TGTGCCAGCAGCTTAGGGGCTAGTGGGGGGAACAATGAGCAGTTCTTC
CASSLGASGGNNEQFF
>NA|18|TRBJ2-1|NA|TRBV7-9
TGTGCCAGCAGCGTACTTTATACGGGGGAAAGCTCCTACAATGAGCAGTTCTTC
CASSVLYTGESSYNEQFF
>NA|15|TRBJ1-1|NA|TRBV9
TGTGCCAGCAGCGTAGTTAACAGAATGAACACTGAAGCTTTCTTT
CASSVVNRMNTEAFF
>NA|12|TRBJ2-5|NA|TRBV13
TGTGCAACCTCTGGGCGGGGAGAGACCCAGTACTTC
CATSGRGETQYF
>NA|16|TRBJ1-6|NA|TRBV5-1
TGCGCCAGCAGCAAACCAGAAGGGGAAATTAATTCACCCCTCCACTTT
CASSKPEGEINSPLHF
>once|14|TRBJ1-2|NA|TRBV6-4
TGTGCCAGCAGTGACTCGGGGGGCGCCCCTGGCTACACCTTC
CASSDSGGAPGYTF
>NA|15|TRBJ1-5|TRBD1|TRBV6-5
TGTGCCAGCAGGAGGGGACAGGAAAGCAATCAGCCCCAGCATTTT
CASRRGQESNQPQHF
>NA|16|TRBJ1-5|NA|TRBV3-1/TRBV3-2
TGTGCCAGCAGCCAAGCCGACTTGGCGGTACCTCGGGCCCAGCATTTT
CASSQADLAVPRAQHF
>NA|13|TRBJ2-5|NA|TRBV5-1
TGCGCCAGCAGCTTGCGTCTAGGGGAGACCCAGTACTTC
CASSLRLGETQYF
>once|15|TRBJ2-7|NA|TRBV27
TGTGCCAGCAGTTTAGTGGGGGAAATCTCCTACGAGCAGTACTTC
CASSLVGEISYEQYF
>NA|15|TRBJ1-5|NA|TRBV19
TGTGCCAGTAGCCCGGACGGCCTTAGCAATCAGCCCCAGCATTTT
CASSPDGLSNQPQHF
>NA|14|TRBJ1-3|NA|TRBV19
TGTGCCAGTACCGTGAGGGGTTCGATAAACACCATATATTTT
CASTVRGSINTIYF
>NA|19|TRBJ1-3|TRBD1|TRBV15
TGTGCCACCAGCAGAGAAATTGGGACAGGGGCCCCCTCTGGAAACACCATATATTTT
CATSREIGTGAPSGNTIYF
>NA|13|TRBJ2-1|NA|TRBV6-5
TGTGCCAGCAGTTACCGCTCCTACAATGAGCAGTTCTTC
CASSYRSYNEQFF
>NA|16|TRBJ2-5|TRBD2|TRBV2
TGTGCCAGCAGTGAAGCGCCTAGCGGTGCAGGAGAGACCCAGTACTTC
CASSEAPSGAGETQYF
>NA|15|TRBJ2-1|TRBD2|TRBV19
TGTGCCATAGCACGGGGGGGACTAGCGGACAATGAGCAGTTCTTC
CAIARGGLADNEQFF
>NA|14|TRBJ1-4|TRBD1|TRBV5-4
TGTGCCAGCAGCCTTACAGGGGTGGAAGAAAAACTGTTTTTT
CASSLTGVEEKLFF
>few|16|TRBJ1-2|NA|TRBV9
TGTGCCAGCAGCGTAGCCCCGCGGGAGGGTAACTATGGCTACACCTTC
CASSVAPREGNYGYTF
>NA|17|TRBJ2-7|NA|TRBV4-1
TGCGCCAGCAGCCAACTTACAGGGACCCGCAGCTCCTACGAGCAGTACTTC
CASSQLTGTRSSYEQYF
>NA|14|TRBJ1-6|NA|TRBV19
TGTGCCAGTAGTGGAGGACAGAGGAATTCACCCCTCCACTTT
CASSGGQRNSPLHF
>NA|12|TRBJ1-5|NA|TRBV10-3
TGTGCCATCATGGACGGGAGTGGGCCCCAGCATTTT
CAIMDGSGPQHF
>NA|15|TRBJ2-2|TRBD1|TRBV29-1
TGCAGCGTTGATCGAGCAGGGGGAAACACCGGGGAGCTGTTTTTT
CSVDRAGGNTGELFF
>NA|15|TRBJ1-1|NA|TRBV10-1
TGCGCCAGCAGTTCGGACCGATCAATGAACACTGAAGCTTTCTTT
CASSSDRSMNTEAFF
>NA|15|TRBJ2-3|TRBD1|TRBV5-8
TGTGCCAGCAGCTTCGACAGGGGGACCACAGATACGCAGTATTTT
CASSFDRGTTDTQYF
>NA|16|TRBJ2-2|NA|TRBV9
TGTGCCAGCAGCGCCACCTCAGGGTTGACTTACGGGGAGCTGTTTTTT
CASSATSGLTYGELFF
>NA|14|TRBJ1-3|NA|TRBV14
TGTGCCAGCAGCCAAGGGAGACCTGGAAACACCATATATTTT
CASSQGRPGNTIYF
>NA|15|TRBJ2-3|TRBD1|TRBV5-1
TGCGCCAGCAGCTTGGAAAGGACAGGGGAGGATACGCAGTATTTT
CASSLERTGEDTQYF
>NA|14|TRBJ2-5|TRBD1|TRBV18
TGTGCCAGCTCACAGGACAGGGTCCAAGAGACCCAGTACTTC
CASSQDRVQETQYF
>NA|14|TRBJ1-3|TRBD1|TRBV27
TGTGCCAGCAGACAACAGGGGGCTGGAAACACCATATATTTT
CASRQQGAGNTIYF
>once|15|TRBJ2-3|TRBD2|TRBV5-4
TGTGCCAGCACCTCCCGGGGGGGCCGGACAGATACGCAGTATTTT
CASTSRGGRTDTQYF
>NA|16|TRBJ2-1|TRBD2|TRBV19
TGTGCCAGTAGTATGACTAGTGGGGGGGTACGTGATGAGCAGTTCTTC
CASSMTSGGVRDEQFF
>NA|15|TRBJ2-3|NA|TRBV6-5
TGTGCCAGCAGTTACAAGGGGCAGGGCACAGATACGCAGTATTTT
CASSYKGQGTDTQYF
>NA|16|TRBJ1-1|NA|TRBV6-1
TGTGCCAGCAGTGAATACAGGTCCGTTGGGAACACTGAAGCTTTCTTT
CASSEYRSVGNTEAFF
>NA|15|TRBJ1-1|TRBD1|TRBV12-5
TGTGCTAGTGGTTCGAAGGACAGGTTGAACACTGAAGCTTTCTTT
CASGSKDRLNTEAFF
>NA|15|TRBJ2-7|TRBD1|TRBV6-5
TGTGCCAGCAGTTATCGGGACAGGGGCGGCTACGAGCAGTACTTC
CASSYRDRGGYEQYF
>NA|15|TRBJ2-1|NA|TRBV5-8
TGTGCCAGCAGCCCCTTTCGGGGGACGTACAATGAGCAGTTCTTC
CASSPFRGTYNEQFF
>NA|15|TRBJ2-4|NA|TRBV2
TGTGCCAGCAGTGAACGGGCCCTTACCAAAAACATTCAGTACTTC
CASSERALTKNIQYF
>NA|16|TRBJ1-1|NA|TRBV7-9
TGTGCCAGCAGCTCTAGTCCTGGGGGCGAGGACACTGAAGCTTTCTTT
CASSSSPGGEDTEAFF
>NA|14|TRBJ1-2|NA|TRBV4-1
TGCGCCAGCAGCCTCCCTGGGAGAAACTATGGCTACACCTTC
CASSLPGRNYGYTF
>NA|15|TRBJ2-2|NA|TRBV19
TGTGCCAGTAGTATCGGGGACACAGGGACCGGGGAGCTGTTTTTT
CASSIGDTGTGELFF
>NA|13|TRBJ2-5|NA|TRBV11-2
TGTGCCAGCAGCTTAGACATCTCTGAGACCCAGTACTTC
CASSLDISETQYF
>NA|15|TRBJ2-1|NA|TRBV3-1/TRBV3-2
TGTGCCAGCAGCCTACCTGTGGGGACCAACAATGAGCAGTTCTTC
CASSLPVGTNNEQFF
>NA|13|TRBJ1-2|NA|TRBV6-5
TGTGCCAGCGCCCAACGGGGGAACTATGGCTACACCTTC
CASAQRGNYGYTF
>NA|15|TRBJ2-7|NA|TRBV2
TGTGCCAGCAGTGAACCCGGGACAAAAAATGACGAGCAGTACTTC
CASSEPGTKNDEQYF
>NA|16|TRBJ2-7|NA|TRBV4-1
TGCGCCAGCAGCCATCTCACCGGGCTAAGGGGCCACGAGCAGTACTTC
CASSHLTGLRGHEQYF